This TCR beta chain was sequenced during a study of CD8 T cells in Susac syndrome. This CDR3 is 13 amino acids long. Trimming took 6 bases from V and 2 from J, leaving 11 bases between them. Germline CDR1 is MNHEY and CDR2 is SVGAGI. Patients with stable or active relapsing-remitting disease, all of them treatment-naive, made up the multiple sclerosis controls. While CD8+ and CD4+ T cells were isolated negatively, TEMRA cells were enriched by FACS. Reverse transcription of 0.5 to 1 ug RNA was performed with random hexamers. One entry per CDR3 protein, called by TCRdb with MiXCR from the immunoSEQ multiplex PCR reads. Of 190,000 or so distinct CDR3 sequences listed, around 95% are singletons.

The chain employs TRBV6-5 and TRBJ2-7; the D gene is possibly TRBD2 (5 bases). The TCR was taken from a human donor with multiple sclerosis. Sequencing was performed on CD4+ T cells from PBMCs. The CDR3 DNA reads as TGTGCCAGCAGCCCGACTAAGACCTACGAGCAGTACTTC. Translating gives CASSPTKTYEQYF.